The T cell receptor beta chain under discussion was sequenced for a study of OX40 agonist ivuxolimab in advanced cancers. Study conclusions and caveats: The average count of expanded clones was higher among CD8+ T cells than among CD4+. Compared with others, partial responders at 0.1-3.0 mg/kg displayed clonal expansion among the lowest.

This clone was seen more than once but under ten times. Its cognate antigen is unknown. Other DNA sequences from this sample encode an identical CDR3 as well. Blood was sampled at baseline, cycle 4 day 1, and cycle 7 day 1. V was trimmed by 0 bases and J by 9 bases, leaving 9 bases between them. CDR3 length: 13 residues. Germline V gene lookup returns CDR1 SGHNT and CDR2 YENEEA. Measured with immunoSEQ multiplex PCR; TCRdb has only the in-frame clones, and not every one. The table lists 90,000 to 100,000 clones, less than 90% of them singletons. This rearrangement joins TRBV11-3 to TRBJ2-1; no clear D gene. Here the sequenced sample was CD4+ or CD8+ T cells sorted from blood, taken in a trial of the OX40 agonist ivuxolimab. The source of this sequence is an adult with an advanced solid tumor such as melanoma, head and neck, liver or kidney cancer. CDR3 nucleotide sequence: TGTGCCAGCAGCTTAGACGGCGTTGGTGAGCAGTTCTTC. Encoded protein: CASSLDGVGEQFF.